This T cell receptor beta chain was retrieved from a study of T cell responses to AZD1222 COVID-19 vaccine. The study, taken as a whole, reports: Seropositive AZD1222 recipients at baseline numbered only 6 or 7. Scientists sampled the repertoires only once the peak T cell response had passed. Most donors were white British and more were female, and clonal diversity was possibly underestimated. The CD4 TCRs associated with vaccination extended across spike and predominated at 160-218 and 743-854.

TCRdb keeps only in-frame clones here, not all; method: immunoSEQ multiplex PCR. The sample has 130,000 to 150,000 clones; 70% to 90% are singletons. As regards this clone: The antigen is not known.

The CDR3 extends over 11 amino acids. CDR1 and CDR2 from the germline V gene are MNHEY and SVGAGI. The germline V and J ends were trimmed by 8 bases and 8 bases, with 9 bases remaining between them. The chain combines TRBV6-5 with TRBJ1-4; D remains ambiguous. This sequence originates from an adult in good health. This specimen consisted of peripheral blood, obtained on day 0 of AZD1222 vaccination. CDR3 amino acids: CASQVDEKLFF. The CDR3 bases are TGTGCCAGCCAGGTCGACGAAAAACTGTTTTTT.